Below are 31 T cell receptor beta chains sequenced from a single sample in a study of vaccination effects on CD4 cells after COVID-19. Profiled with immunoSEQ multiplex PCR; TCRdb holds only in-frame clones, not every one. The sample holds roughly 65,000 clones; approximately 79% are singletons and the top ten take roughly 2.8%. ViraFEST used viral peptide pools to expand antigen-specific CD4+ T cells before sequencing. It was after nine to eleven days of culture that CD4+ T cells were isolated. Nucleocapsid antibodies stayed negative before and after vaccination, showing no earlier SARS-CoV-2 infection. These receptors have no known antigen. The sequences come from CD4+ T cells from PBMCs cultured with HCoV-NL63 spike peptides, collected before COVID-19 vaccination. These receptors were taken from a human donor who received a COVID-19 vaccine.

The table lists this clone with a few counts. The chain joins TRBV25-1 to TRBJ1-6; no firm D call. The germline V and J ends were trimmed by 1 base and 6 bases, with 7 bases remaining between them. The germline gives CDR1 MGHDK, CDR2 SYGVNS. This CDR3 has 14 amino acids. CDR3 nucleotide sequence: TGTGCCAGCAGTGAATTGGGCAGTAATTCACCCCTCCACTTT. Protein product: CASSELGSNSPLHF.

The rearrangement joins TRBV7-2 to TRBJ1-1; D is unclear. This CDR3 comprises 14 residues. Germline CDR1 SGHTA, CDR2 FQGNSA. Trimming stripped 6 bases from V and 1 base from J, with 12 bases between. CDR3 amino acids: CASSLQVGNTEAFF. In DNA, the CDR3 is TGTGCCAGCAGTTTGCAGGTAGGGAACACTGAAGCTTTCTTT. Full variable domain (rest looked up from reference TRBV7-2 and TRBJ1-1): GAGVSQSPSNKVTEKGKDVELRCDPISGHTALYWYRQSLGQGLEFLIYFQGNSAPDKSGLPSDRFSAERTGGSVSTLTIQRTQQEDSAVYLCASSLQVGNTEAFFGQGTRLTVV.

This clone is a singleton in its sample. The V and J genes are TRBV6-2 or TRBV6-3 and TRBJ1-5, with D unclear. V was cut by 0 bases and J by 3 bases, with 15 bases left in between. Germline V gene lookup returns CDR1 MNHEY and CDR2 SVGEGT. The CDR3 contains 17 residues. CDR3 protein: CASSYSSASGNNQPQHF. The CDR3 coding sequence is TGTGCCAGCAGTTACTCTTCGGCGTCGGGGAACAATCAGCCCCAGCATTTT.

The rearrangement uses TRBV9 and TRBJ1-1; no clear D. In germline, CDR1 is SGDLS, CDR2 YYNGEE. The CDR3 is 14 amino acids. V lost 0 bases and J lost 3, with 9 bases in between. CDR3: CASSVGSSDTEAFF. In DNA form, the CDR3 reads TGTGCCAGCAGCGTAGGCTCTAGTGACACTGAAGCTTTCTTT. The whole variable domain, remainder taken from reference TRBV9 and TRBJ1-1, is DSGVTQTPKHLITATGQRVTLRCSPRSGDLSVYWYQQSLDQGLQFLIQYYNGEERAKGNILERFSAQQFPDLHSELNLSSLELGDSALYFCASSVGSSDTEAFFGQGTRLTVV.

The chain couples TRBV6-2 or TRBV6-3 to TRBJ2-3; D not certain. The germline V and J ends were trimmed by 7 bases and 2 bases, with 16 bases remaining between them. The CDR3 is made up of 15 amino acids. Per germline, CDR1 MNHEY and CDR2 SVGEGT. The CDR3 nucleotides read TGTGCCAGCACCCCGCCCCGGCCCACCACAGATACGCAGTATTTT. It translates to CASTPPRPTTDTQYF.

The chain couples TRBV9 to TRBJ1-5; no firm D call. CDR3 length: 14 residues. V lost 0 bases, J lost 4 bases, and 8 bases lay in between. Per germline, CDR1 SGDLS and CDR2 YYNGEE. CDR3 loop: CASSVGTDNQPQHF. CDR3 DNA sequence: TGTGCCAGCAGCGTAGGAACAGATAATCAGCCCCAGCATTTT.

This chain uses TRBV7-3 with TRBJ1-1, with D maybe TRBD1 (5 bases). V was pared by 0 bases and J by 5 bases, with 7 bases between. The length of the CDR3 is 13 residues. Germline loops: CDR1 SGHTA, CDR2 FQGTGA. CDR3 DNA sequence: TGTGCCAGCAGCTTAACAGGGGAAACTGAAGCTTTCTTT. This encodes CASSLTGETEAFF.

The V and J genes are TRBV20-1 and TRBJ2-7, with 7 bases identical to TRBD1. The CDR3 loop spans 11 amino acids. The V segment lost 2 bases and the J segment 7 bases; nucleotides outside the gene matches: 2. CDR1 and CDR2 from the germline V gene are DFQATT and SNEGSKA (reference sequence). CDR3 bases: TGCAGTGCTAGAAAACAGGGGGAGCAGTACGTC. Protein: CSARKQGEQYV.

V and J are TRBV6-5 and TRBJ2-2; D ambiguous. Germline lookup yields CDR1 MNHEY and CDR2 SVGAGI. The V and J ends lost 7 bases and 1 base respectively, with 10 bases between them. CDR3 size: 14 residues. The chain's CDR3 is CASTRSWNTGELFF. The CDR3 region has the DNA TGTGCCAGCACCAGGAGCTGGAACACCGGGGAGCTGTTTTTT.

This chain connects TRBV6-6 to TRBJ1-5; 9 bases match TRBD1. The CDR3 runs 15 residues. Trimming cost V 0 bases and J 4 bases; bases outside gene matches: 1. CDR1 MNHNY and CDR2 SVGAGI come from the germline V gene (reference sequence). CDR3 sequence reads: CASSYSGTGNQPQHF. The CDR3 DNA reads TGTGCCAGCAGTTACTCCGGGACAGGGAATCAGCCCCAGCATTTT.

This chain joins TRBV4-2 and TRBJ1-3; TRBD1 matches at 7 bases. J was trimmed by 0 bases and V by 4 bases; bases with no gene match: 6. The CDR3 covers 16 residues. Germline CDR1 is LGHNA and CDR2 is YNFKEQ. DNA for the CDR3: TGTGCCAGCAGCCGAGAGACAGGGTTCTCTGGAAACACCATATATTTT. Protein: CASSRETGFSGNTIYF.

The J gene is TRBJ1-3, the V gene TRBV5-4; TRBD1 might be the D (5 bases). Looked up from germline, CDR1 is SGHNT and CDR2 is YYREEE (reference sequence). There are 15 residues in the CDR3. V was clipped by 3 bases and J by 4 bases, with 14 bases between them. The CDR3 loop is CASSSSNQGGNTIYF. CDR3 nucleotide sequence: TGTGCCAGCAGCTCCTCCAACCAGGGCGGAAACACCATATATTTT.

The rearrangement links TRBV4-1 to TRBJ2-3, with D perhaps TRBD1 (7 bases). The CDR3 runs 14 residues. In germline, CDR1 is MGHRA, CDR2 YSYEKL. Trimming removed 4 bases at V and 14 bases at J, with 22 bases between. The DNA for the CDR3 is TGCGCCAGCAGCCCGGAACAGCGACAGGGACTCGTGTATTTT. It translates to CASSPEQRQGLVYF.

This clone was picked up a small number of times. The identical CDR3 is also encoded by other nucleotide sequences in the sample. V usage is TRBV19 and J usage is TRBJ1-1; D remains ambiguous. Trimming stripped 2 bases from V and 5 bases from J, with 9 bases between. Germline CDR1 LNHDA, CDR2 SQIVND (reference sequence). This CDR3 region has 13 residues. CDR3: CASSISDRTEAFF. Written as DNA, the CDR3 is TGTGCCAGTAGTATATCGGACCGGACTGAAGCTTTCTTT.

The gene calls are TRBV6-1 and TRBJ1-4; possibly TRBD1 for D (5 bases). The V and J ends lost 2 bases and 7 bases respectively, with 11 bases between them. The CDR3 totals 14 residues. Germline V lookup: CDR1 MNHNS, CDR2 SASEGT. CDR3 bases: TGTGCCAGCAGTGAAACGGGGGGGGGTGAAAAACTGTTTTTT. This encodes CASSETGGGEKLFF.

This chain connects TRBV7-8 to TRBJ1-2; TRBD1 aligns across 10 bases. The V gene end was trimmed by 1 base and the J gene end by 6 bases; junction bases not matched to a gene: 5. The CDR3 runs to 15 residues. Germline CDR1 reads SGHVS; CDR2 reads FQNEAQ. The CDR3 region is CASSLERDRGNGYTF. DNA for the CDR3: TGTGCCAGCAGCTTAGAGCGGGACAGGGGAAATGGCTACACCTTC.

The chain has TRBV27 and TRBJ1-6, with 7 bases aligning to TRBD1. The V gene's germline CDR1 is MNHEY and CDR2 SMNVEV (reference sequence). With V trimmed by 5 bases and J by 1 base, 11 bases remained unmatched. The CDR3 length is 18 residues. CDR3 sequence: CASSNRPDRVSYNSPLHF. The CDR3 region has the DNA TGTGCCAGCAGTAATAGACCCGACAGGGTGTCCTATAATTCACCCCTCCACTTT.

This clone was recorded only once. This rearrangement joins TRBV24-1 to TRBJ2-3; D ambiguous. V was trimmed by 3 bases and J by 0 bases, leaving 12 bases between them. The germline gives CDR1 KGHDR, CDR2 SFDVKD. The length of the CDR3 is 16 residues. CDR3 coding DNA: TGTGCCACCAGTGATCTTGACGGTCCTAGCACAGATACGCAGTATTTT. It codes for CATSDLDGPSTDTQYF.

The chain couples TRBV15 to TRBJ1-1; the D is unclear. The CDR3 is made up of 13 amino acids. Per germline, CDR1 LNHNV and CDR2 YYDKDF (reference sequence). V was pared by 0 bases and J by 6 bases, with 8 bases between. The CDR3 spells CATSRDVIPEAFF. DNA of the CDR3: TGTGCCACCAGCAGAGATGTAATACCTGAAGCTTTCTTT.

V is TRBV6-5 and J is TRBJ1-2, with 7 bases aligning to TRBD1. This CDR3 has 14 amino acids. Looked up from germline, CDR1 is MNHEY and CDR2 is SVGAGI. With 5 bases clipped from V and 4 bases from J, the junction kept 7 bases outside the gene matches. The CDR3 loop is CASSMGQPGYGYTF. The CDR3 DNA sequence: TGTGCCAGCAGTATGGGACAGCCAGGCTATGGCTACACCTTC.

The CDR3 spells CATSRDPAQRGKTEAFF. CDR3 coding DNA: TGTGCCACCAGCAGAGATCCGGCCCAGAGGGGGAAGACTGAAGCTTTCTTT. This chain uses TRBV15 with TRBJ1-1; TRBD1 might be the D (6 bases). The CDR3 covers 17 residues. The V gene lost 0 bases and the J gene lost 5 bases, with 19 bases spanning the gap. The germline gives CDR1 LNHNV, CDR2 YYDKDF (reference sequence).

The chain is built from TRBV18 and TRBJ2-5, with D uncertain. CDR1 and CDR2 from the germline V gene are KGHSH and LQKENI. Between the trimmed V and J ends, which lost 3 bases and 5 bases, there was a span of 10 bases. The CDR3 consists of 13 residues. In DNA, the CDR3 is TGTGCCAGCTCACCGGTGCCATTCGAGACCCAGTACTTC. This encodes CASSPVPFETQYF.

The chain recombines TRBV6-5 with TRBJ1-1; 8 bases match TRBD1. The CDR3 contains 16 residues. V shed 0 bases and J 4 bases; nucleotides not matched to a gene: 7. Per germline, CDR1 MNHEY and CDR2 SVGAGI. The CDR3 loop is CASSYSITGGSTEAFF. CDR3 nucleotides: TGTGCCAGCAGTTACTCGATAACAGGGGGATCCACTGAAGCTTTCTTT.

The V gene is TRBV7-2, the J gene TRBJ2-3, with D unresolved. Germline V gene lookup returns CDR1 SGHTA and CDR2 FQGNSA. This CDR3 spans 14 amino acids. Between the trimmed V and J ends, which lost 5 bases and 4 bases, there was a span of 13 bases. The CDR3 loop is CASSPYYTADTQYF. The CDR3, as DNA: TGTGCCAGCAGCCCATACTATACAGCAGATACGCAGTATTTT.

This clone was seen a few times. This chain uses TRBV18 with TRBJ1-3, with D possibly matching TRBD1 (5 bases). Between the trimmed V and J ends, which lost 5 bases and 0 bases, there was a span of 11 bases. Germline lookup yields CDR1 KGHSH and CDR2 LQKENI. The CDR3 sequence is 15 residues long. CDR3 residues: CASSTGVPSGNTIYF. The CDR3 DNA follows: TGTGCCAGCTCAACGGGGGTTCCCTCTGGAAACACCATATATTTT.

This clone was seen a single time. The gene calls are TRBV6-1 and TRBJ1-5; 7 nucleotides agree with TRBD1. Losses at the gene ends were 0 bases for V and 4 bases for J; bases not matched to a gene: 3. Germline CDR1 reads MNHNS; CDR2 reads SASEGT. CDR3 size: 15 residues. In DNA, the CDR3 is TGTGCCAGCAGTGAAGCGCAGGGGGTGAATCAGCCCCAGCATTTT. It encodes CASSEAQGVNQPQHF.

This clone was seen only a few times. The rearrangement joins TRBV19 to TRBJ2-3; D is unresolved. V lost 5 bases to trimming and J lost 1 base, with 7 bases between them. The CDR3 extends over 13 amino acids. Germline V gives CDR1 LNHDA, CDR2 SQIVND (reference sequence). The CDR3 coding sequence is TGTGCCAGTAGTCCCGTGGGCACAGATACGCAGTATTTT. Translated, it gives CASSPVGTDTQYF. The whole variable domain, remainder taken from reference TRBV19 and TRBJ2-3, is DGGITQSPKYLFRKEGQNVTLSCEQNLNHDAMYWYRQDPGQGLRLIYYSQIVNDFQKGDIAEGYSVSREKKESFPLTVTSAQKNPTAFYLCASSPVGTDTQYFGPGTRLTVL.

The genes are TRBV12-3 or TRBV12-4 and TRBJ2-1; no clear D. There are 13 residues in the CDR3. V lost 10 bases to trimming and J lost 0 bases, with 10 bases between them. The CDR3 protein is CATNSGSYNEQFF. The CDR3 DNA reads TGTGCCACCAATTCGGGCTCCTACAATGAGCAGTTCTTC.

The rearrangement uses TRBV6-1 and TRBJ1-4; possibly TRBD1 for D (5 bases). Germline CDR1 and CDR2: MNHNS and SASEGT. Trimming cost V 1 base and J 4 bases, with 13 bases left between them. This CDR3 contains 16 residues. The CDR3 sequence is CASSEGSRQFNEKLFF. The CDR3, as DNA: TGTGCCAGCAGTGAAGGGTCCCGACAGTTTAATGAAAAACTGTTTTTT.

V and J are TRBV5-4 and TRBJ2-3, with D perhaps matching TRBD2 (7 bases). Looked up from germline, CDR1 is SGHNT and CDR2 is YYREEE (reference sequence). The ends were cut back, 4 bases at V and 0 bases at J, with 12 bases in the middle. CDR3 length: 15 residues. The CDR3 DNA sequence: TGTGCCAGCAGCCGAAGGGGGGGGAGCACAGATACGCAGTATTTT. It specifies CASSRRGGSTDTQYF.

The chain joins TRBV5-1 to TRBJ2-5; maybe TRBD1 (6 bases). The CDR3 loop spans 14 amino acids. With 0 bases removed from V and 4 bases from J, the gap between germline ends came to 10 bases. Germline CDR1 SGHRS, CDR2 YFSETQ. The CDR3 is CASSLVAGAETQYF. The CDR3 bases are TGCGCCAGCAGCTTGGTGGCAGGGGCAGAGACCCAGTACTTC.